The present TCR beta chain was sequenced within a study of blood T cell repertoires in COVID-19. For the study at large: The origin of the acute and convalescent COVID-19 samples was the United States, Italy and Spain. Nucleic acid was either cDNA or gDNA, and it came from T cells, B-cell-depleted T cells, or PBMCs.

Per germline, CDR1 MNHEY and CDR2 SVGAGI. The CDR3 is 14 residues long. The V end lost 5 bases, the J end lost 12 bases, and 19 bases lay between the germline ends. Per the original data handling: Using reference gene primer amplification, nucleated cell counts were estimated. TCRdb's table, derived via immunoSEQ multiplex PCR, lists solely in-frame clones and lacks some. V, J and clone size are those of that table, while D and trimming were read from the DNA. This table has about 400,000 clones, approximately 91% appearing once. Individuals aged roughly 18 to 90 years were recruited from 24 US areas.

The sample was PBMCs or T cells enriched from blood (not recorded which). The clonotype was recovered from a woman aged 40 to 50 with acute COVID-19. This rearrangement joins TRBV6-5 to TRBJ1-4, with TRBD1 as a possible D gene (5 bases). As DNA, the CDR3 is TGTGCCAGCAGTCGCGGGACGCCATTGAGGGAACTGTTTTTT. Its protein is CASSRGTPLRELFF.